The 29 T cell receptor beta chains below all came from one sample that was sequenced in a study of neurological immune-mediated disorders. TCRdb recomputed calls from the 5' RACE reads with MiXCR, one row per CDR3 protein. Here the sample spans about 36,000 distinct CDR3 sequences, 10% being singletons. Sequenced material: PBMCs. Source of these receptors: a woman aged 25 to 45 with HTLV-1-associated myelopathy (HAM/TSP).

This clonotype appeared many times. The chain has TRBV12-3 or TRBV12-4 and TRBJ1-3, with unresolved D. Trimming took 4 bases from V and 1 from J, leaving 8 bases between them. The CDR3 is 14 amino acids. The CDR3, as DNA: TGTGCCAGCAGTTCGCTCGGGTCTGGAAACACCATATATTTT. Residues: CASSSLGSGNTIYF.

At least ten counts were recorded for this clonotype. This chain connects TRBV20-1 to TRBJ2-7, with 7 bases that match TRBD1. V was clipped by 5 bases and J by 0 bases; unmatched bases: 13. The CDR3 has 16 amino acids. Germline values: CDR1 DFQATT, CDR2 SNEGSKA (reference sequence). This CDR3 is CSAADIRQGASYEQYF. The DNA of the CDR3 is TGCAGTGCTGCAGACATAAGACAGGGAGCCTCCTACGAGCAGTACTTC.

This clonotype came up many times. V and J are TRBV5-1 and TRBJ1-4; TRBD1 agrees at 9 bases. The CDR3 spans 16 residues. Germline CDR1 SGHRS, CDR2 YFSETQ. The junction had 9 bases not matched to a gene; V was cut back by 4 bases and J by 5 bases. CDR3 sequence reads: CASSLGPTGGNEKLFF. CDR3 in DNA: TGCGCCAGCAGCCTAGGCCCGACAGGGGGAAATGAAAAACTGTTTTTT.

This clonotype was counted many times. This chain links TRBV10-3 with TRBJ2-3, with TRBD2 matching over 8 bases. This CDR3 is 15 amino acids long. Trimming cost V 4 bases and J 0 bases; bases outside gene matches: 3. Germline V gene data show CDR1 as ENHRY and CDR2 as SYGVKD. The CDR3 region is CAISGGGSSTDTQYF. The CDR3 DNA follows: TGTGCCATCAGTGGCGGGGGGTCTAGCACAGATACGCAGTATTTT.

There are many counts of this clonotype. The CDR3 loop is CSANPLLIEAFF. The CDR3 bases are TGCAGTGCCAACCCACTTCTTATTGAAGCTTTCTTT. The J gene is TRBJ1-1, the V gene TRBV20-1; D gene unclear. CDR3 length equals 12 residues. Germline V gives CDR1 DFQATT, CDR2 SNEGSKA (reference sequence). The V gene lost 6 bases and the J gene lost 7 bases, with 15 bases spanning the gap.

This clonotype was observed many times. The chain carries TRBV5-1 and TRBJ2-1; 10 bases fit TRBD2. The V gene end was trimmed by 7 bases and the J gene end by 5 bases; junction bases not matched to a gene: 6. This CDR3 has 14 residues. Germline loops: CDR1 SGHRS, CDR2 YFSETQ. The CDR3 bases are TGCGCCAGCTGGAGCGGGGGGGCAAACAATGAGCAGTTCTTC. Encoded protein: CASWSGGANNEQFF.

By frequency in the sample, this clonotype is medium-sized. The chain uses TRBV7-2 and TRBJ2-3, with 8 nucleotides matching TRBD2. Losses at the gene ends were 5 bases for V and 8 bases for J; bases not matched to a gene: 12. Germline values: CDR1 SGHTA, CDR2 FQGNSA. This CDR3 is built from 15 residues. CDR3 sequence reads: CASSISGGGGGTQYF. The DNA for the CDR3 is TGTGCCAGCAGCATAAGCGGGGGTGGCGGAGGTACGCAGTATTTT. The full variable domain, with the rest looked up from reference TRBV7-2 and TRBJ2-3, is GAGVSQSPSNKVTEKGKDVELRCDPISGHTALYWYRQSLGQGLEFLIYFQGNSAPDKSGLPSDRFSAERTGGSVSTLTIQRTQQEDSAVYLCASSISGGGGGTQYFGPGTRLTVL.

In this sample, this clonotype turned up many times. The chain couples TRBV10-3 to TRBJ2-3, with D possibly TRBD2 on 5 matching bases. The CDR3 has 13 amino acids. V was clipped by 5 bases and J by 2 bases, with 8 bases between them. Germline values: CDR1 ENHRY, CDR2 SYGVKD. The CDR3 reads CAISRDFTDTQYF. CDR3 DNA sequence: TGTGCCATCAGTCGGGATTTCACAGATACGCAGTATTTT.

This clonotype was seen repeatedly, ten times or more. CDR3 in amino acids: CSARPGQEYNEQFF. The CDR3 nucleotides are TGCAGTGCTCGTCCAGGACAGGAGTACAATGAGCAGTTCTTC. V usage is TRBV20-1 and J usage is TRBJ2-1; 7 nucleotides align to TRBD1. Unmatched junction bases numbered 8, after V lost 5 bases and J lost 4 bases. The CDR3 length is 14 residues. Per germline, CDR1 DFQATT and CDR2 SNEGSKA (reference sequence).

A remark on this clonotype: Sequence at one end of the junction differs from germline and may be a read error. CDR3 DNA: TGTTCCACCAGTCGGTCAGGGTCCAATCAGCCCCAGCATTTT. The encoded protein is CSTSRSGSNQPQHF. J is TRBJ1-5 and V is TRBV24-1; D is perhaps TRBD1 (5 bases). Germline values: CDR1 KGHDR, CDR2 SFDVKD. The CDR3 is 14 residues long.

This clonotype was counted at least ten times. V and J are TRBV20-1 and TRBJ2-7, with D possibly called TRBD1 or TRBD2 (5 bases each). Trimming removed 5 bases at V and 5 bases at J, with 16 bases between. The germline gives CDR1 DFQATT, CDR2 SNEGSKA (reference sequence). The CDR3 is made up of 13 amino acids. CDR3 DNA sequence: TGCAGTGCTCCCGGGGCCGGAGCCGACGAGCAGTACTTC. This gives the protein CSAPGAGADEQYF.

The V and J genes are TRBV5-1 and TRBJ2-3, with TRBD2 identical over 10 bases. This CDR3 is built from 16 residues. V trimming: 4 bases; J trimming: 1 base; junction bases outside the gene matches: 6. Germline-derived CDR1 and CDR2 are SGHRS and YFSETQ. CDR3 in DNA: TGCGCCAGCAGCGACCCTAGCGGGGGACGCACAGATACGCAGTATTTT. Amino acids: CASSDPSGGRTDTQYF. Together with reference TRBV5-1 and TRBJ2-3, the CDR3 gives the full variable domain: KAGVTQTPRYLIKTRGQQVTLSCSPISGHRSVSWYQQTPGQGLQFLFEYFSETQRNKGNFPGRFSGRQFSNSRSEMNVSTLELGDSALYLCASSDPSGGRTDTQYFGPGTRLTVL.

This clonotype was counted ten times or more. The rearrangement joins TRBV7-2 to TRBJ2-1; D might be TRBD1 (5 bases). There are 14 residues in the CDR3. V was clipped by 5 bases and J by 3 bases, with 11 bases between them. Germline values: CDR1 SGHTA, CDR2 FQGNSA. DNA of the CDR3: TGTGCCAGCAGCCTCCTGGACAACTACAATGAGCAGTTCTTC. As protein: CASSLLDNYNEQFF.

This clonotype was detected ten times or more. The V and J genes are TRBV18 and TRBJ1-1, with D tentatively TRBD1 (6 bases). The CDR3 runs 16 residues. In germline, CDR1 is KGHSH, CDR2 LQKENI. The germline V and J ends were trimmed by 3 bases and 0 bases, with 14 bases remaining between them. CDR3 residues: CASSPDGDTLNTEAFF. In DNA, the CDR3 is TGTGCCAGCTCACCTGACGGGGACACCTTGAACACTGAAGCTTTCTTT.

This clonotype has ten or more counts. The V gene is TRBV11-2, the J gene TRBJ2-1, with TRBD2 matching 7 bases. The V and J ends lost 2 bases and 4 bases, in that order; junction bases with no gene match: 2. The CDR3 runs 14 residues. Germline CDR1 and CDR2: SGHAT and FQNNGV. The CDR3 DNA follows: TGTGCCAGCAGCTTACGACTAGCTTACAATGAGCAGTTCTTC. Amino acids: CASSLRLAYNEQFF.

This clonotype came up many times. This chain links TRBV20-1 with TRBJ2-7, with TRBD1 matching over 8 bases. CDR1 DFQATT and CDR2 SNEGSKA come from the germline V gene (reference sequence). The CDR3 runs to 16 residues. V gave up 2 bases and J gave up 3 bases; unmatched junction bases: 12. The CDR3 is CSARNPTQGDHYEQYF. Written as DNA, the CDR3 is TGCAGTGCTAGAAATCCCACACAGGGGGACCACTACGAGCAGTACTTC.

This clonotype was detected many times. The V gene is TRBV20-1, the J gene TRBJ2-1; unclear D gene. Per germline, CDR1 DFQATT and CDR2 SNEGSKA (reference sequence). Trimming removed 4 bases from V and 4 bases from J, with 2 bases in between. This CDR3 spans 10 amino acids. The CDR3 region has the DNA TGCAGTGCTAAGTACAATGAGCAGTTCTTC. This sequence encodes CSAKYNEQFF.

This clonotype was found many times. This chain joins TRBV7-6 and TRBJ2-7; D possibly corresponds to TRBD1 (7 bases). Germline V gives CDR1 SGHVS, CDR2 FNYEAQ. Trimming removed 1 base from V and 7 bases from J, with 17 bases in between. The CDR3 contains 15 residues. CDR3 loop: CASSLGGTGAGEQYF. CDR3 coding DNA: TGTGCCAGCAGCTTAGGTGGCACAGGGGCGGGAGAGCAGTACTTC.

This clonotype came up many times. At one of its ends the junction is not consistent with the germline gene, which may arise from a read error. V usage is TRBV9 and J usage is TRBJ2-6; tentatively, D is TRBD2 (5 bases). Per the germline V gene, CDR1 is SGDLS and CDR2 is YYNGEE. The CDR3 consists of 15 residues. CDR3 bases: TGTGTCAGCAGCGGTTTCCCCTCTGGGGCCAACGTCCTGACTTTC. This translates into CVSSGFPSGANVLTF.

This clonotype was counted many times. The V call is TRBV5-1, the J call TRBJ2-3, with D perhaps TRBD2 (5 bases). V shed 0 bases and J shed 4 bases, with 6 bases lying between them. This CDR3 contains 13 residues. The germline CDR1 and CDR2 sequences are SGHRS and YFSETQ. CDR3 loop: CASSLAGSDTQYF. As DNA, the CDR3 is TGCGCCAGCAGCTTGGCGGGATCAGATACGCAGTATTTT.

Many counts were recorded for this clonotype. The chain links TRBV20-1 to TRBJ1-2; possible D gene TRBD1, 6 bases. The CDR3 runs 15 residues. Germline CDR1 and CDR2: DFQATT and SNEGSKA (reference sequence). Trimming took 0 bases from V and 6 from J, leaving 17 bases between them. DNA of the CDR3: TGCAGTGCTAGAGAGGGGGGGCGTTTAAAGGATGGCTACACCTTC. It yields the protein CSAREGGRLKDGYTF.

This clonotype was detected ten times or more. This chain uses TRBV20-1 with TRBJ1-6; D not certain. CDR1 and CDR2 from the germline V gene are DFQATT and SNEGSKA (reference sequence). The CDR3 has 18 amino acids. Trimming left V 0 bases short and J 1 base short, with 16 bases between. The CDR3 is CSARDRWAPGSYNSPLHF. The CDR3 DNA reads TGCAGTGCTAGAGATCGGTGGGCCCCGGGGTCCTATAATTCACCCCTCCACTTT.

The table lists this clonotype with many counts. V and J are TRBV5-1 and TRBJ1-1; 7 bases align to TRBD1. CDR1 and CDR2 from the germline V gene are SGHRS and YFSETQ. V dropped 0 bases and J dropped 1; count of bases not matched to a gene: 12. The CDR3 consists of 18 residues. For the CDR3, the DNA is TGCGCCAGCAGCTTGGGGGACAGCCCGGGTGGTAGGAACACTGAAGCTTTCTTT. It codes for CASSLGDSPGGRNTEAFF.

This clonotype was seen many times. The chain combines TRBV20-1 with TRBJ2-1; tentatively, D is TRBD1 (5 bases). Germline V CDR1 and CDR2: DFQATT, SNEGSKA (reference sequence). This CDR3 has 12 amino acids. The ends were cut back, 7 bases at V and 4 bases at J, with 11 bases in the middle. The CDR3 DNA follows: TGCAGTGGGGCAGGGCAGTACAATGAGCAGTTCTTC. Protein sequence: CSGAGQYNEQFF.

This clonotype was recorded many times. This chain uses TRBV5-1 with TRBJ2-1; D might be TRBD1 (6 bases). Germline V CDR1 and CDR2: SGHRS, YFSETQ. Deletions cut 4 bases from V and 8 bases from J, with 16 bases between. The CDR3 runs to 14 residues. The CDR3 sequence: CASSPEGGGHEQFF. CDR3 nucleotide sequence: TGCGCCAGCAGCCCTGAAGGGGGTGGGCATGAGCAGTTCTTC.

This clonotype was observed many times. The CDR3 DNA reads as TGTGCCAGCTCCACAGTCCCAGATACGCAGTATTTT. Translated, it gives CASSTVPDTQYF. The V call is TRBV2, the J call TRBJ2-3, with no clear D. Between the trimmed V and J ends, which lost 8 bases and 4 bases, there was a span of 10 bases. This CDR3 has 12 residues. The germline V gene has CDR1 SNHLY and CDR2 FYNNEI.

As concerns this clonotype: This could be a read error, since a much larger clone is one nucleotide away. The V and J genes are TRBV5-1 and TRBJ1-1; no clear D gene. The length of the CDR3 is 13 residues. Germline values: CDR1 SGHRS, CDR2 YFSETQ. The CDR3 here is CASSDQLNTEDFF. The CDR3 nucleotides read TGCGCCAGCAGCGATCAGTTGAACACTGAAGATTTCTTT. Variable domain in full (rest from reference TRBV5-1 and TRBJ1-1): KAGVTQTPRYLIKTRGQQVTLSCSPISGHRSVSWYQQTPGQGLQFLFEYFSETQRNKGNFPGRFSGRQFSNSRSEMNVSTLELGDSALYLCASSDQLNTEDFFGQGTRLTVV.

This clonotype was picked up many times. The chain employs TRBV3-1 and TRBJ1-1; 7 bases match TRBD1. Germline values: CDR1 LGHDT, CDR2 YNNKEL (reference sequence). The V and J ends lost 6 bases and 2 bases, in that order; junction bases with no gene match: 15. There are 17 residues in the CDR3. The CDR3 here is CASSPPTSGTANTEAFF. In DNA, the CDR3 is TGTGCCAGCAGTCCCCCTACTTCCGGGACAGCAAACACTGAAGCTTTCTTT.

By share of the sample, this clonotype is medium-sized. J is TRBJ1-6 and V is TRBV5-1; D possibly corresponds to TRBD1 (5 bases). CDR3 length: 13 amino acids. Per germline, CDR1 SGHRS and CDR2 YFSETQ. Trimming took off 1 base at V and 16 bases at J, with 15 bases between the two ends. As DNA, the CDR3 is TGCGCCAGCAGCTTGATCGGTCGGTCAGGGCTCCACTTT. Translating gives CASSLIGRSGLHF.